This entry lists 5 T cell receptor beta chains sequenced from one sample in a study of cytomegalovirus exposure and HLA in healthy donors. Libraries were prepared by immunoSEQ multiplex PCR; TCRdb keeps only in-frame clonotypes and omits some of them. Counted here are roughly 100,000 clones, about 95% occurring once; the ten biggest clones make up 0.7% to 0.9%. Sequencing was carried out using PBMCs. The receptors here all came from a young woman in good health and CMV-seronegative.

The genes are TRBV13 and TRBJ2-1; D might be TRBD1 (6 bases). Trimming took off 5 bases at V and 6 bases at J, with 8 bases between the two ends. The CDR3 has 12 amino acids. CDR1 and CDR2 from the germline V gene are PRHDT and FYEKMQ (reference sequence). The CDR3 protein is CASSPQGNEQFF. CDR3 in DNA: TGTGCCAGCAGCCCACAGGGCAATGAGCAGTTCTTC.

This clone occurred once. This rearrangement joins TRBV5-8 to TRBJ1-4; the match to TRBD1 covers 8 bases. The CDR3 is made up of 14 amino acids. Germline V gene data show CDR1 as SGHTS and CDR2 as YDEGEE. J was trimmed by 4 bases and V by 4 bases; bases with no gene match: 3. The CDR3 region is CASSTDRGNEKLFF. The CDR3 DNA reads as TGTGCCAGCAGCACCGACAGGGGTAATGAAAAACTGTTTTTT.

The rearrangement links TRBV10-1 to TRBJ2-1; weak D call: TRBD2 (5 bases). Germline-derived CDR1 and CDR2 are WNHNN and SYGVQD (reference sequence). The CDR3 loop spans 13 amino acids. Trimming removed 0 bases from V and 8 bases from J, with 8 bases in between. The CDR3 bases are TGCGCCAGCAGTGAGTCGGGGAGCGATGAGCAGTTCTTC. It encodes CASSESGSDEQFF.

The rearrangement uses TRBV25-1 and TRBJ1-5, with a weak D call TRBD1 (6 bases). V lost 2 bases, J lost 7 bases, and 15 bases lay in between. Germline values: CDR1 MGHDK, CDR2 SYGVNS. The CDR3 totals 15 residues. The CDR3, as DNA: TGTGCCAGCAGTGAAACAGGGCTAGTAGGGCAGCCCCAGCATTTT. This translates into CASSETGLVGQPQHF.

The DNA for the CDR3 is TGCGCCAGCAGCACGGAGCCCTCGGAGGTCGCTGAAGCTTTCTTT. This codes for CASSTEPSEVAEAFF. The genes are TRBV5-1 and TRBJ1-1, with D hard to call. The CDR3 length is 15 residues. V was trimmed by 4 bases and J by 6 bases, leaving 19 bases between them. CDR1 and CDR2 (germline): SGHRS, YFSETQ.